This TCR beta chain is from a study of beta chain features in type 1 diabetes. Study findings and constraints: High TCR expression in some cells could lead to their over-representation in cDNA sequencing.

Details on this clone: What it binds is not known.

V was pared by 1 base and J by 6 bases, with 15 bases between. This CDR3 region has 15 residues. Germline lookup yields CDR1 SEHNR and CDR2 FQNEAQ (reference sequence). Sequenced material consisted of expressed TCRB transcripts (all of the isolated RNA was reverse transcribed). Clones were sequenced by immunoSEQ multiplex PCR, and TCRdb holds only the in-frame ones, with some missing. The sample lists approximately 470,000 clones, approximately 28% occurring once. The rearrangement joins TRBV7-9 to TRBJ1-2, with D tentatively TRBD1 (5 bases). The material sequenced was naive CD4+ T cells from blood. The source is a man between 18 and 29 years old in good health. The CDR3 loop reads CASSLENRSPNGYTF. The DNA of the CDR3 is TGTGCCAGCAGCTTAGAAAACAGGTCCCCTAATGGCTACACCTTC. The full variable domain, completed using reference TRBV7-9 and TRBJ1-2, is DTGVSQNPRHKITKRGQNVTFRCDPISEHNRLYWYRQTLGQGPEFLTYFQNEAQLEKSRLLSDRFSAERPKGSFSTLEIQRTEQGDSAMYLCASSLENRSPNGYTFGSGTRLTVV.